The next 25 T cell receptor beta chains were all read from a single sample in a study of blood T cell repertoires in COVID-19. Libraries were prepared by immunoSEQ multiplex PCR; TCRdb keeps only in-frame clonotypes and omits some of them. The table includes under 60,000 clones, 90% to 95% detected once. Sequencing input: peripheral blood. These receptors were taken from a man in his fifties with acute or convalescent COVID-19.

The chain combines TRBV11-3 with TRBJ2-5; TRBD2 is a possible D gene (6 bases). The CDR3 is 14 amino acids. Per germline, CDR1 SGHNT and CDR2 YENEEA. V gave up 7 bases and J gave up 1 base, with 13 bases separating them. In DNA form, the CDR3 reads TGTGCCAGCAACGCCCGGGACTCCCAAGAGACCCAGTACTTC. Encoded protein: CASNARDSQETQYF.

The V call is TRBV6-4, the J call TRBJ2-2, with a weak D call TRBD2 (5 bases). The CDR3 is 14 residues long. V lost 7 bases and J lost 1, with 10 bases in between. Germline V gene sequence: CDR1 MRHNA, CDR2 SNTAGT. The CDR3 protein is CASTPSGNTGELFF. CDR3 in DNA: TGTGCCAGCACTCCCAGCGGGAACACCGGGGAGCTGTTTTTT.

The chain employs TRBV2 and TRBJ2-3; D is perhaps TRBD1 (5 bases). Trimming stripped 4 bases from V and 0 bases from J, with 17 bases between. The CDR3 runs to 17 residues. Germline V gives CDR1 SNHLY, CDR2 FYNNEI. Here the CDR3 reads CASSVLDTASSTDTQYF. For the CDR3, the DNA is TGTGCCAGCAGTGTTTTGGACACGGCCTCTAGCACAGATACGCAGTATTTT.

V gene TRBV6-2 or TRBV6-3 combines with J gene TRBJ2-3, with 8 bases identical to TRBD2. Germline CDR1 and CDR2: MNHEY and SVGEGT. J gave up 3 bases and V 0 bases, and 5 bases lay outside the gene matches. This CDR3 is 16 amino acids long. CDR3: CASSYSRTSPTDTQYF. Here the CDR3 DNA reads TGTGCCAGCAGTTACTCTCGGACTAGCCCAACAGATACGCAGTATTTT.

The chain joins TRBV30 to TRBJ1-5; D call uncertain. This CDR3 has 14 amino acids. Germline V CDR1 and CDR2: GTSNPN, SVGIG (reference sequence). Between the trimmed V and J ends, which lost 0 bases and 5 bases, there was a span of 11 bases. CDR3: CAWSVGYEDQPQHF. In DNA, the CDR3 is TGTGCCTGGAGTGTAGGATACGAGGATCAGCCCCAGCATTTT.

This rearrangement joins TRBV5-1 to TRBJ1-5; a weak D match, TRBD1 (5 bases). Germline V gene data show CDR1 as SGHRS and CDR2 as YFSETQ. V was pared by 4 bases and J by 0 bases, with 11 bases between. This CDR3 region has 15 residues. DNA of the CDR3: TGCGCCAGCAGCGTCGGGGGAGGTAGCAATCAGCCCCAGCATTTT. Encoded protein: CASSVGGGSNQPQHF. Using reference TRBV5-1 and TRBJ1-5 for the parts outside the CDR3, the full variable domain is KAGVTQTPRYLIKTRGQQVTLSCSPISGHRSVSWYQQTPGQGLQFLFEYFSETQRNKGNFPGRFSGRQFSNSRSEMNVSTLELGDSALYLCASSVGGGSNQPQHFGDGTRLSIL.

The chain links TRBV29-1 to TRBJ1-1; the D is unclear. Germline-derived CDR1 and CDR2 are SQVTM and ANQGSEA. The V gene lost 3 bases and the J gene lost 7 bases, with 15 bases spanning the gap. This CDR3 spans 13 amino acids. The CDR3 sequence is CSVEFGGGGEAFF. The CDR3 DNA reads TGCAGCGTTGAGTTCGGAGGAGGCGGTGAAGCTTTCTTT.

This CDR3 reads CASSPPAGAEGGTQYF. The CDR3 DNA sequence: TGTGCCAGCAGCCCCCCAGCGGGAGCGGAAGGAGGGACCCAGTACTTC. V and J are TRBV7-2 and TRBJ2-5, with TRBD2 matching over 8 bases. The J segment lost 7 bases and the V segment lost 5 bases, leaving 15 bases of the junction unmatched. The CDR3 extends over 16 amino acids. Per germline, CDR1 SGHTA and CDR2 FQGNSA.

The rearrangement links TRBV5-6 to TRBJ2-6; 10 bases line up with TRBD1. Germline V gene lookup returns CDR1 SGHDT and CDR2 YYEEEE. CDR3 length equals 18 residues. V trimming: 0 bases; J trimming: 2 bases; junction bases outside the gene matches: 5. The CDR3 spells CASSLGGTGVPGANVLTF. CDR3 nucleotides: TGTGCCAGCAGCTTGGGCGGGACAGGGGTGCCTGGGGCCAACGTCCTGACTTTC.

V usage is TRBV4-1 and J usage is TRBJ2-5; 7 positions agree with TRBD1. This CDR3 has 13 residues. Germline V gives CDR1 MGHRA, CDR2 YSYEKL. The trim removed 1 base at V and 7 bases at J, leaving 3 bases unmatched. The CDR3 protein is CASSQGDSLTQYF. For the CDR3, the DNA is TGCGCCAGCAGCCAAGGGGACAGCTTGACCCAGTACTTC.

The genes are TRBV24-1 and TRBJ2-3; 10 nucleotides line up with TRBD2. With V trimmed by 1 base and J by 4 bases, 4 bases remained unmatched. CDR3 length equals 16 residues. CDR1 is KGHDR, CDR2 SFDVKD, per germline. Here the CDR3 reads CATSDFPSGSADTQYF. The CDR3 bases are TGTGCCACCAGTGATTTCCCTAGCGGGAGTGCAGATACGCAGTATTTT.

The V call is TRBV5-1, the J call TRBJ1-2; TRBD1 matches at 8 bases. J gave up 1 base and V 4 bases, and 6 bases lay outside the gene matches. CDR1 and CDR2 from the germline V gene are SGHRS and YFSETQ. This CDR3 comprises 15 residues. The chain's CDR3 is CASSQTGGYNYGYTF. DNA for the CDR3: TGCGCCAGCAGCCAAACAGGGGGATATAACTATGGCTACACCTTC.

The chain uses TRBV5-1 and TRBJ1-2; D not certain. The V gene's germline CDR1 is SGHRS and CDR2 YFSETQ. The CDR3 contains 14 residues. Deletions cut 0 bases from V and 4 bases from J, with 10 bases between. CDR3 DNA: TGCGCCAGCAGCTTGGATGGAGGTATCTATGGCTACACCTTC. Translation gives CASSLDGGIYGYTF.

V gene TRBV29-1 combines with J gene TRBJ2-7; 7 bases are shared with TRBD1. Trimming took 3 bases from V and 0 from J; bases not matched to a gene: 5. Germline CDR1 and CDR2: SQVTM and ANQGSEA. The CDR3 has 14 amino acids. The DNA of the CDR3 is TGCAGCGTTGACATCCGACAGGGCTCCTACGAGCAGTACTTC. As protein: CSVDIRQGSYEQYF.

The V gene is TRBV30, the J gene TRBJ2-1, with 9 bases that match TRBD2. Germline lookup yields CDR1 GTSNPN and CDR2 SVGIG (reference sequence). Unmatched junction bases numbered 10, after V lost 1 base and J lost 6 bases. CDR3 size: 16 residues. The CDR3 sequence: CAWSGGRAGGRNEQFF. In nucleotides, the CDR3 is TGTGCCTGGAGTGGAGGTAGGGCGGGAGGGCGCAATGAGCAGTTCTTC.

V gene TRBV24-1 combines with J gene TRBJ1-2, with D possibly TRBD1 on 6 matching bases. The CDR3 contains 11 residues. Trimming removed 12 bases at V and 4 bases at J, with 11 bases between. Germline V gives CDR1 KGHDR, CDR2 SFDVKD. CDR3 residues: CAVQGTYGYTF. CDR3 coding DNA: TGTGCCGTCCAGGGGACCTATGGCTACACCTTC.

The CDR3 spells CASTGTVQETQYF. DNA of the CDR3: TGTGCCAGCACTGGGACAGTTCAAGAGACCCAGTACTTC. This chain uses TRBV2 with TRBJ2-5; 7 bases line up with TRBD1. Germline V gene data show CDR1 as SNHLY and CDR2 as FYNNEI. The CDR3 is 13 residues long. V was clipped by 7 bases and J by 2 bases; unmatched bases: 4.

This chain links TRBV9 with TRBJ1-1, with D unclear. The CDR3 spans 13 residues. CDR1 is SGDLS, CDR2 YYNGEE, per germline. Trimming cost V 4 bases and J 4 bases, with 11 bases left between them. The DNA of the CDR3 is TGTGCCAGCAGCAAAGAACCGAGCACTGAAGCTTTCTTT. Translation: CASSKEPSTEAFF. Variable domain in full (rest from reference TRBV9 and TRBJ1-1): DSGVTQTPKHLITATGQRVTLRCSPRSGDLSVYWYQQSLDQGLQFLIQYYNGEERAKGNILERFSAQQFPDLHSELNLSSLELGDSALYFCASSKEPSTEAFFGQGTRLTVV.

This chain connects TRBV5-8 to TRBJ2-4, with D unresolved. V dropped 6 bases and J dropped 5 bases, with 15 bases sitting between them. Per the germline V gene, CDR1 is SGHTS and CDR2 is YDEGEE. The length of the CDR3 is 14 residues. The CDR3 sequence is CASILRPRENIQYF. In DNA form, the CDR3 reads TGTGCCAGCATCCTGAGGCCACGGGAAAACATTCAGTACTTC.

The rearrangement joins TRBV11-2 to TRBJ2-6, with D possibly matching TRBD1 (7 bases). CDR1 is SGHAT, CDR2 FQNNGV, per germline. The V end was cut by 3 bases, the J end by 2 bases, with 11 bases between. The CDR3 has 16 residues. Here the CDR3 reads CASSLDRRAGANVLTF. The CDR3 DNA sequence: TGTGCCAGCAGCTTGGACAGGAGGGCTGGGGCCAACGTCCTGACTTTC.

This sequence joins TRBV10-3 and TRBJ2-4; the match to TRBD1 covers 10 bases. The CDR3 is made up of 15 amino acids. J lost 4 bases, V lost 10 bases, and 10 bases had no gene match. From germline, CDR1 is ENHRY and CDR2 SYGVKD. CDR3 protein: CATKETGGHKNIQYF. The CDR3 DNA reads TGTGCCACCAAAGAGACAGGGGGCCATAAAAACATTCAGTACTTC.

The rearrangement links TRBV7-9 to TRBJ2-3, with 7 bases lining up with TRBD2. The CDR3 loop spans 15 amino acids. Trimming at V came to 1 base and at J to 2 bases, leaving 3 bases not matched to a gene. Germline CDR1 and CDR2: SEHNR and FQNEAQ (reference sequence). DNA of the CDR3: TGTGCCAGCAGCTTAGAGACTAGCCCCACAGATACGCAGTATTTT. Translating gives CASSLETSPTDTQYF.

The V call is TRBV4-1, the J call TRBJ1-2, with a tentative D call TRBD1 (5 bases). The CDR3 contains 15 residues. V was cut by 0 bases and J by 3 bases, with 11 bases left in between. Looked up from germline, CDR1 is MGHRA and CDR2 is YSYEKL. CDR3 sequence: CASSQDVQGYYGYTF. The DNA of the CDR3 is TGCGCCAGCAGCCAAGATGTCCAGGGCTACTATGGCTACACCTTC.

V and J are TRBV5-1 and TRBJ1-2; D call uncertain. The CDR3 is 13 residues long. The V end was cut by 4 bases, the J end by 5 bases, with 12 bases between. The V gene's germline CDR1 is SGHRS and CDR2 YFSETQ. The CDR3 loop is CASSPGSRYGYTF. CDR3 nucleotides: TGCGCCAGCAGCCCCGGGAGTCGGTATGGCTACACCTTC.

The chain has TRBV30 and TRBJ2-2, with a possible D match to TRBD2 (5 bases). V shed 0 bases and J shed 6 bases, with 26 bases lying between them. The CDR3 loop spans 19 amino acids. The V gene's germline CDR1 is GTSNPN and CDR2 SVGIG (reference sequence). The CDR3 loop is CAWSVRSLERKLAPGELFF. For the CDR3, the DNA is TGTGCCTGGAGTGTACGATCGTTGGAACGAAAGCTAGCCCCCGGGGAGCTGTTTTTT. The full variable domain, completed using reference TRBV30 and TRBJ2-2, is SQTIHQWPATLVQPVGSPLSLECTVEGTSNPNLYWYRQAAGRGLQLLFYSVGIGQISSEVPQNLSASRPQDRQFILSSKKLLLSDSGFYLCAWSVRSLERKLAPGELFFGEGSRLTVL.